This T cell receptor beta chain was recovered during a study of shared clonotypes between healthy human individuals. Study-wide background: Three men and a couple of women, aged 18 to 49, were donors. Study conclusions and caveats: The diversity represented, both genetic and in exposure history, was limited by few donors. Only blood samples were collected, and tissue repertoires likely differ. How much donors shared clonotypes was expected to be affected by sequencing depth.

Method: immunoSEQ multiplex PCR; TCRdb's copy keeps in-frame clones and lacks some. Here the sample spans about 560,000 clones, roughly four fifths being singletons. The CDR3 totals 13 residues. After removal of 6 bases from V and 4 bases from J, the junction contained 8 bases not matched to a gene. CDR1 is SQVTM and CDR2 is ANQGSEA in the germline V gene. This clone was found many times. Its antigen is unknown. The chain is built from TRBV29-1 and TRBJ1-1; TRBD1 agrees at 7 bases. The sample was PBMCs. The receptor comes from a woman aged 40 to 55 in good health. Some clones in this sample may be carry-over from other donors' samples. The CDR3 loop is CSVAEGGGTEAFF. CDR3 nucleotides: TGCAGCGTAGCAGAAGGGGGCGGCACTGAAGCTTTCTTT. Using reference TRBV29-1 and TRBJ1-1 for the parts outside the CDR3, the full variable domain is SAVISQKPSRDICQRGTSLTIQCQVDSQVTMMFWYRQQPGQSLTLIATANQGSEATYESGFVIDKFPISRPNLTFSTLTVSNMSPEDSSIYLCSVAEGGGTEAFFGQGTRLTVV.